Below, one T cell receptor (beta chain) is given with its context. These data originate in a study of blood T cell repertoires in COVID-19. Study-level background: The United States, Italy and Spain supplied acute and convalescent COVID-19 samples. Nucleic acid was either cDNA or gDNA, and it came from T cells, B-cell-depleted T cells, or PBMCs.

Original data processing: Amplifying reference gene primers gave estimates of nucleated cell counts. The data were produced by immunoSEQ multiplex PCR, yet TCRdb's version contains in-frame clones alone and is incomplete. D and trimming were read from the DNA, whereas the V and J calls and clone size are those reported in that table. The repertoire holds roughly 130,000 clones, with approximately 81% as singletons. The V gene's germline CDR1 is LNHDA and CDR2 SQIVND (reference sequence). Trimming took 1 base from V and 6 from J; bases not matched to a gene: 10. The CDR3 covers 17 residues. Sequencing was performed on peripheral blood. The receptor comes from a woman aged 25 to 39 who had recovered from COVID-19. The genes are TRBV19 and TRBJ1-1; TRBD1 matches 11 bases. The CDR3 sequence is CASSIGGVRTGGSEAFF. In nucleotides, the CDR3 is TGTGCCAGTAGTATAGGAGGGGTAAGGACAGGGGGCTCTGAAGCTTTCTTT.